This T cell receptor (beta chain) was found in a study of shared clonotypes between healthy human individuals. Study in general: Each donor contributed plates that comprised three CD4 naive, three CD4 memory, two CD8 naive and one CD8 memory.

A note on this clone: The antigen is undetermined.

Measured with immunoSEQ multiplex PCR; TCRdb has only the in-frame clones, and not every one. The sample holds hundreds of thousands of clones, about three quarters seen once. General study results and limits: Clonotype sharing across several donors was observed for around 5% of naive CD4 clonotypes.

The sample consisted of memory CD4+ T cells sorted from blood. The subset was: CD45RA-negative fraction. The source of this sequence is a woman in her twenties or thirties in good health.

In DNA, the CDR3 is TGTGCCAGCAGCTTGGGAGGCGTGGGACAGCCACTCTCTGGGGCCAACGTCCTGACTTTC. It encodes CASSLGGVGQPLSGANVLTF. The gene calls are TRBV5-5 and TRBJ2-6; TRBD1 agrees at 7 bases. Germline V gives CDR1 SGHKS, CDR2 YYEKEE (reference sequence). The CDR3 is 20 residues long. Trimming took 0 bases from V and 0 from J; bases not matched to a gene: 12.